Following are 25 T cell receptor beta chains from one sample sequenced in a study of Ad26.COV2.S vaccination and SARS-CoV-2 variants. Described treatment: about 20 received Ad26.COV2.S at low or high dose, single or two shots; about 5 received placebo; per-sample allocation not given. The samples were gathered on day 63 after the first injection of vaccine or placebo. Assay used: immunoSEQ multiplex PCR; TCRdb lists only in-frame clones, some missing. The table includes over 400,000 clones, 90% detected once. The sequenced sample was peripheral blood, obtained in a trial of Ad26.COV2.S vaccine versus placebo. The receptor source for this set is a person between 18 and 65 years old who received the Ad26.COV2.S COVID-19 vaccine or a placebo.

The J gene is TRBJ2-7, the V gene TRBV7-9; 8 positions match TRBD1. Per germline, CDR1 SEHNR and CDR2 FQNEAQ (reference sequence). The CDR3 loop spans 16 amino acids. The V segment lost 3 bases and the J segment 0 bases; nucleotides outside the gene matches: 7. The CDR3 DNA reads TGTGCCAGCAGCTTTTCGAGGACAGGGAACTCCTACGAGCAGTACTTC. Protein: CASSFSRTGNSYEQYF. Combining the CDR3 with reference TRBV7-9 and TRBJ2-7 gives the whole variable domain DTGVSQNPRHKITKRGQNVTFRCDPISEHNRLYWYRQTLGQGPEFLTYFQNEAQLEKSRLLSDRFSAERPKGSFSTLEIQRTEQGDSAMYLCASSFSRTGNSYEQYFGPGTRLTVT.

The rearrangement links TRBV5-1 to TRBJ2-1; 11 bases agree with TRBD2. The germline gives CDR1 SGHRS, CDR2 YFSETQ. The CDR3 consists of 16 residues. V lost 7 bases and J lost 0; bases outside the gene matches: 6. The CDR3 DNA is TGCGCCAGCTTACCTAGCGGGAGGAGCTCCTACAATGAGCAGTTCTTC. This translates into CASLPSGRSSYNEQFF.

This chain uses TRBV27 with TRBJ2-7; TRBD1 agrees at 10 bases. The V segment lost 6 bases and the J segment 5 bases; nucleotides outside the gene matches: 4. The germline gives CDR1 MNHEY, CDR2 SMNVEV (reference sequence). CDR3 length: 13 residues. As DNA, the CDR3 is TGTGCCAGCAGCCGACAGGGGGCGGACGAGCAGTACTTC. Translation gives CASSRQGADEQYF.

V and J are TRBV6-2 or TRBV6-3 and TRBJ1-1; D is uncertain. V was trimmed by 0 bases and J by 0 bases, leaving 11 bases between them. CDR1 is MNHEY, CDR2 SVGEGT, per germline. This CDR3 has 16 amino acids. CDR3 loop: CASSYSKDGMNTEAFF. CDR3 bases: TGTGCCAGCAGTTACTCGAAAGACGGAATGAACACTGAAGCTTTCTTT.

V is TRBV7-2 and J is TRBJ2-5; 7 nucleotides align to TRBD1. This CDR3 contains 15 residues. Trimming removed 5 bases from V and 1 base from J; junction bases left unmatched: 7. Germline values: CDR1 SGHTA, CDR2 FQGNSA. The CDR3, as DNA: TGTGCCAGCAGCCAGGACGACAGGGTCCAAGAGACCCAGTACTTC. It translates to CASSQDDRVQETQYF.

The V call is TRBV29-1, the J call TRBJ2-2; D is unresolved. This CDR3 is 14 amino acids long. Germline V gene data show CDR1 as SQVTM and CDR2 as ANQGSEA. V was pared by 1 base and J by 0 bases, with 6 bases between. This CDR3 reads CSVEVAPNTGELFF. The CDR3 DNA reads as TGCAGCGTTGAAGTTGCACCGAACACCGGGGAGCTGTTTTTT.

The CDR3, as DNA: TGTGCCAGCAGTTACTCGAAGGTTTACAGGGATAACTATGGCTACACCTTC. This gives the protein CASSYSKVYRDNYGYTF. V is TRBV6-2 or TRBV6-3 and J is TRBJ1-2; D might be TRBD1 (6 bases). CDR1 is MNHEY and CDR2 is SVGEGT in the germline V gene. This CDR3 contains 17 residues. Trimming took 0 bases from V and 1 from J, leaving 15 bases between them.

CDR3 loop: CASSFSGSQSDTQYF. The CDR3 DNA is TGTGCCAGCAGCTTTAGCGGGAGTCAATCAGATACGCAGTATTTT. V usage is TRBV7-8 and J usage is TRBJ2-3; 9 bases line up with TRBD2. The CDR3 is made up of 15 amino acids. Germline V gene lookup returns CDR1 SGHVS and CDR2 FQNEAQ. J lost 4 bases, V lost 3 bases, and 5 bases had no gene match.

This clone has at least ten counts. J is TRBJ2-7 and V is TRBV6-6, with 8 bases that match TRBD1. This CDR3 spans 14 amino acids. The V segment lost 2 bases and the J segment 9 bases; nucleotides outside the gene matches: 9. Germline V gene data show CDR1 as MNHNY and CDR2 as SVGAGI (reference sequence). CDR3 in amino acids: CASSYAPDRGPQYF. DNA of the CDR3: TGTGCCAGCAGTTACGCTCCTGACAGGGGACCGCAGTACTTC.

The chain has TRBV4-1 and TRBJ1-4, with 9 bases lining up with TRBD1. V trimming: 4 bases; J trimming: 5 bases; junction bases outside the gene matches: 5. CDR3 length: 15 residues. Germline assignment: CDR1 MGHRA and CDR2 YSYEKL. The CDR3, as DNA: TGCGCCAGCAGCCCGGGACAGGGCCTGAATGAAAAACTGTTTTTT. Encoded protein: CASSPGQGLNEKLFF.

The chain is built from TRBV24-1 and TRBJ2-2; no definite D call. The length of the CDR3 is 12 residues. The germline CDR1 and CDR2 sequences are KGHDR and SFDVKD. With 5 bases removed from V and 6 bases from J, the gap between germline ends came to 6 bases. The CDR3 loop reads CATSGHAGELFF. The CDR3 DNA sequence: TGTGCCACCAGTGGCCACGCCGGGGAGCTGTTTTTT.

The chain employs TRBV6-2 or TRBV6-3 and TRBJ2-1; 7 bases are shared with TRBD2. Germline-derived CDR1 and CDR2 are MNHEY and SVGEGT. Unmatched junction bases numbered 8, after V lost 4 bases and J lost 2 bases. CDR3 length: 16 residues. Here the CDR3 DNA reads TGTGCCAGCAGTTCAATTACCGGGACTACCTACAATGAGCAGTTCTTC. This codes for CASSSITGTTYNEQFF.

The CDR3 DNA is TGTGCCAGCAGCTTGGAATTAGCGGGAATCGGCGAGCAGTACTTC. Protein sequence: CASSLELAGIGEQYF. V usage is TRBV5-4 and J usage is TRBJ2-7; 8 bases align to TRBD2. V was pared by 0 bases and J by 6 bases, with 8 bases of the junction left unmatched. Per the germline V gene, CDR1 is SGHNT and CDR2 is YYREEE (reference sequence). The CDR3 loop spans 15 amino acids.

The chain joins TRBV7-3 to TRBJ1-1, with 7 positions matching TRBD1. Germline CDR1 and CDR2: SGHTA and FQGTGA. V lost 5 bases and J lost 4; bases outside the gene matches: 4. The CDR3 runs 13 residues. The CDR3 protein is CASSTAGGTEAFF. In DNA form, the CDR3 reads TGTGCCAGCAGCACCGCAGGGGGCACTGAAGCTTTCTTT.

The chain uses TRBV14 and TRBJ2-4, with D possibly being TRBD1 (5 bases). V was shortened by 1 base and J by 3 bases, with 13 bases between the two germline ends. Germline V gene data show CDR1 as SGHDN and CDR2 as FVKESK. The CDR3 length is 16 residues. The CDR3 reads CASSQGRGQDKNIQYF. DNA for the CDR3: TGTGCCAGCAGCCAAGGAAGGGGTCAGGACAAAAACATTCAGTACTTC.

This chain uses TRBV24-1 with TRBJ2-3; D not certain. This CDR3 is 15 amino acids long. Germline values: CDR1 KGHDR, CDR2 SFDVKD. V was pared by 0 bases and J by 1 base, with 7 bases between. The CDR3 sequence: CATSDLRAGTDTQYF. The CDR3 region has the DNA TGTGCCACCAGTGATTTGCGGGCAGGCACAGATACGCAGTATTTT.

The chain uses TRBV9 and TRBJ2-1; the D gene is possibly TRBD2 (6 bases). The germline V gene encodes CDR1 SGDLS and CDR2 YYNGEE. Trimming pared 4 bases from V and 2 bases from J, leaving 13 bases between. The CDR3 is 15 amino acids. The CDR3 DNA is TGTGCCAGCAGCATCCGGGACTCCCCCTACAATGAGCAGTTCTTC. Encoded protein: CASSIRDSPYNEQFF.

The rearrangement joins TRBV7-9 to TRBJ1-1, with a weak D call TRBD1 (5 bases). V dropped 5 bases and J dropped 6 bases, with 13 bases sitting between them. The germline CDR1 and CDR2 sequences are SEHNR and FQNEAQ (reference sequence). This CDR3 contains 13 residues. CDR3 protein: CASSIHLGAEAFF. CDR3 DNA: TGTGCCAGCAGCATCCATTTGGGGGCTGAAGCTTTCTTT.

The chain uses TRBV5-5 and TRBJ1-5, with 8 bases aligning to TRBD1. The CDR3 sequence is 14 residues long. CDR1 SGHKS and CDR2 YYEKEE come from the germline V gene (reference sequence). With V trimmed by 4 bases and J by 4 bases, 4 bases remained unmatched. The CDR3 protein is CASSLTGGNQPQHF. The CDR3 DNA follows: TGTGCCAGCAGCCTTACAGGGGGGAATCAGCCCCAGCATTTT.

The chain combines TRBV10-3 with TRBJ1-1; D perhaps matches TRBD1 (6 bases). The CDR3 runs 14 residues. V lost 3 bases, J lost 4 bases, and 12 bases lay in between. Germline-derived CDR1 and CDR2 are ENHRY and SYGVKD. The CDR3 sequence is CAISDPGQPTEAFF. The CDR3 DNA follows: TGTGCCATCAGTGATCCGGGACAACCCACTGAAGCTTTCTTT.

The rearrangement joins TRBV7-3 to TRBJ2-2; TRBD1 aligns across 9 bases. The CDR3 is 14 amino acids. Looked up from germline, CDR1 is SGHTA and CDR2 is FQGTGA. V lost 8 bases and J lost 7; bases outside the gene matches: 8. The CDR3 loop is CASRRDRANGELFF. DNA for the CDR3: TGTGCCAGCCGACGGGACAGGGCTAACGGGGAGCTGTTTTTT.

V is TRBV27 and J is TRBJ2-1, with TRBD2 identical over 10 bases. Germline trimming cut 3 bases from V and 5 bases from J; bases unmatched to any gene: 13. Per germline, CDR1 MNHEY and CDR2 SMNVEV (reference sequence). CDR3 length: 18 residues. The CDR3 DNA reads TGTGCCAGCAGTTTCTCGGGACTAGCGACTTCCGAGAACAATGAGCAGTTCTTC. This encodes CASSFSGLATSENNEQFF.

This clone appeared a few times. For the CDR3, the DNA is TGTGCCAGCAGCCAAAATAGGGGGCAGGGGTATCAGCCCCAGCATTTT. Its protein is CASSQNRGQGYQPQHF. The V and J genes are TRBV3-1 (or the pseudogene TRBV3-2) and TRBJ1-5; 7 nucleotides agree with TRBD1. V was clipped by 2 bases and J by 5 bases; unmatched bases: 9. Germline CDR1 reads LGHDT; CDR2 reads YNNKEL (reference sequence). The CDR3 runs 16 residues.

This chain links TRBV27 with TRBJ2-1; D may be TRBD1 (6 bases). V was pared by 3 bases and J by 8 bases, with 20 bases between. CDR1 MNHEY and CDR2 SMNVEV come from the germline V gene (reference sequence). This CDR3 is built from 16 residues. This CDR3 is CASSLRGTRGNDEQFF. In DNA form, the CDR3 reads TGTGCCAGCAGTTTGAGAGGGACCAGGGGTAACGATGAGCAGTTCTTC.

The chain has TRBV7-6 and TRBJ1-4; unclear D gene. V lost 3 bases and J lost 8, with 22 bases in between. From germline, CDR1 is SGHVS and CDR2 FNYEAQ. The CDR3 length is 17 residues. The CDR3: CASSFSGEEVPGEKLFF. CDR3 nucleotides: TGTGCCAGCAGCTTTTCCGGGGAAGAGGTGCCTGGGGAAAAACTGTTTTTT.